This TCR beta chain was profiled in a study of blood T cell repertoires in COVID-19. Germline values: CDR1 SGHKS, CDR2 YYEKEE (reference sequence). Trimming left V 2 bases short and J 10 bases short, with 10 bases between. The length of the CDR3 is 12 residues. TCRdb's table, derived via immunoSEQ multiplex PCR, lists solely in-frame clones and lacks some. This table holds roughly 250,000 clones, roughly four fifths found once. The rearrangement links TRBV5-5 to TRBJ1-3, with a weak D call TRBD1 (6 bases). The sequenced sample consisted of peripheral blood. The sequence was obtained from a woman between 70 and 85 years old with acute or convalescent COVID-19. The CDR3 sequence: CASSLTGNTIYF. CDR3 nucleotides: TGTGCCAGCAGCTTAACAGGGAATACCATATATTTT.